One and the same sample provided the 7 T cell receptor beta chains below, sequenced in a study of molecular identifiers for immune sequencing clone quantification. TCRdb redid the calling of the PCR reads with MiXCR, one entry per CDR3 protein. The sample holds more than 300,000 distinct CDR3 sequences, over 20% seen once. Sample: naive CD8+ T cells from blood, with Jurkat cell RNA spiked in. The subset: FACS-sorted CD8+CD4-CCR7+CD45RA+ naive T cells. Every receptor here comes from a human donor in good health. Some libraries in this study had Jurkat cell RNA spiked in.

This clonotype was seen many times. This chain uses TRBV20-1 with TRBJ2-5; TRBD2 agrees at 11 bases. Germline CDR1 and CDR2: DFQATT and SNEGSKA (reference sequence). The CDR3 length is 13 residues. V was pared by 6 bases and J by 10 bases, with 10 bases of the junction left unmatched. The CDR3 sequence: CSAKTSGTLNQYF. The CDR3 coding sequence is TGCAGTGCGAAGACTAGCGGGACGTTAAACCAGTACTTC.

This clonotype was detected ten times or more. The V and J genes are TRBV5-4 and TRBJ2-2; D gene unclear. CDR1 is SGHNT, CDR2 YYREEE, per germline (reference sequence). Trimming stripped 0 bases from V and 7 bases from J, with 16 bases between. The CDR3 loop spans 16 amino acids. CDR3 amino acids: CASSLDPFGEYGELFF. The CDR3 nucleotides are TGTGCCAGCAGCTTGGATCCTTTTGGAGAATACGGGGAGCTGTTTTTT.

This clonotype occurred many times. The V call is TRBV28, the J call TRBJ1-5, with a possible D match to TRBD1 (6 bases). The CDR3 has 15 amino acids. The germline V gene has CDR1 MDHEN and CDR2 SYDVKM. Trimming cost V 6 bases and J 1 base, with 13 bases left between them. The chain's CDR3 is CASSPGQGSNQPQHF. CDR3 DNA sequence: TGTGCCAGCAGCCCAGGGCAGGGGAGCAATCAGCCCCAGCATTTT.

This clonotype was detected many times. The chain couples TRBV5-4 to TRBJ2-7; 16 nucleotides align to TRBD2. Germline-derived CDR1 and CDR2 are SGHNT and YYREEE (reference sequence). This CDR3 is built from 15 residues. V trimming: 4 bases; J trimming: 7 bases; junction bases outside the gene matches: 5. The CDR3 bases are TGTGCCAGCAGCCCGGGACTAGCGGGAGGGAATGAGCAGTACTTC. This codes for CASSPGLAGGNEQYF. Supplemented by reference TRBV5-4 and TRBJ2-7, the full variable domain reads ETGVTQSPTHLIKTRGQQVTLRCSSQSGHNTVSWYQQALGQGPQFIFQYYREEENGRGNFPPRFSGLQFPNYSSELNVNALELDDSALYLCASSPGLAGGNEQYFGPGTRLTVT.

The table lists this clonotype with many counts. The chain is built from TRBV7-9 and TRBJ1-1; 10 positions agree with TRBD1. The V segment lost 6 bases and the J segment 0 bases; nucleotides outside the gene matches: 10. Germline assignment: CDR1 SEHNR and CDR2 FQNEAQ (reference sequence). The length of the CDR3 is 17 residues. This CDR3 is CASSHNPGQGLNTEAFF. The CDR3 bases are TGTGCCAGCAGTCATAACCCGGGACAGGGGCTGAACACTGAAGCTTTCTTT.

In this sample, this clonotype turned up a few times. The rearrangement uses TRBV27 and TRBJ2-3; the D is unclear. V was pared by 2 bases and J by 2 bases, with 8 bases between. Germline V lookup: CDR1 MNHEY, CDR2 SMNVEV (reference sequence). This CDR3 has 14 amino acids. The CDR3 DNA sequence: TGTGCCAGCAGTTTAATAGAAAACACAGATACGCAGTATTTT. Translating gives CASSLIENTDTQYF.

This clonotype has at least ten counts. The V call is TRBV20-1, the J call TRBJ1-6; maybe TRBD1 (5 bases). Germline CDR1 is DFQATT and CDR2 is SNEGSKA (reference sequence). The V end lost 0 bases, the J end lost 9 bases, and 18 bases lay between the germline ends. The length of the CDR3 is 16 residues. The CDR3 DNA follows: TGCAGTGCTAGAGATTGGGGCAGTTCAAGTGGTTCACCCCTCCACTTT. Encoded protein: CSARDWGSSSGSPLHF.